Listed below are T cell receptor beta chains from one sample, sequenced in a study of blood T cell repertoires in COVID-19. TCRdb's table, derived via immunoSEQ multiplex PCR, lists solely in-frame clones and lacks some. The sample yields 270,000 or so clones, around nine tenths seen once. Sequenced sample: peripheral blood. Receptors originate from a man between 35 and 55 years old with active or convalescent COVID-19. Each CDR3 is given with its conserved first and last residue. The D gene is left open where the match is weak. Size is stated for part of the rows, as once, few or many counts, or as a class when the clone is expanded.

clone_size	d_call	v_call	j_call	cdr3_aa	cdr3_nt
few	-	TRBV9	TRBJ2-7	CASMIGVEQYF	TGTGCCAGCATGATAGGGGTCGAGCAGTACTTC
-	-	TRBV2	TRBJ1-6	CASSENRGNNSPLHF	TGTGCCAGCAGTGAAAATCGGGGAAATAATTCACCCCTCCACTTT
-	-	TRBV30	TRBJ2-7	CAWASWDNPYEQYF	TGTGCCTGGGCTTCCTGGGACAATCCCTACGAGCAGTACTTC
-	-	TRBV5-5	TRBJ2-1	CASSLGPSDYNEQFF	TGTGCCAGCAGCTTGGGGCCTAGCGACTACAATGAGCAGTTCTTC
-	-	TRBV5-1	TRBJ1-5	CASSLVSGGHQPQHF	TGCGCCAGCAGCTTGGTGTCGGGAGGTCATCAGCCCCAGCATTTT
-	-	TRBV5-6	TRBJ1-2	CASFQTPGFGGYTF	TGTGCCAGCTTTCAGACCCCGGGGTTCGGAGGCTACACCTTC
-	TRBD1	TRBV12-3/TRBV12-4	TRBJ2-7	CASSATGYEQYF	TGTGCCAGCAGTGCGACAGGGTACGAGCAGTACTTC
few	TRBD1	TRBV7-9	TRBJ2-7	CASTPHRGETGEF	TGTGCCAGCACCCCCCATAGGGGTGAGACAGGGGAGTTC
-	TRBD1	TRBV2	TRBJ1-1	CASSLLTGGDTEAFF	TGTGCCAGCAGTCTCTTGACAGGGGGGGACACTGAAGCTTTCTTT
-	-	TRBV27	TRBJ1-2	CASSLSGSSTPSNYGYTF	TGTGCCAGCAGTTTATCCGGATCCTCGACACCCAGTAACTATGGCTACACCTTC
-	TRBD1	TRBV6-5	TRBJ1-1	CACNTGGNDEAFF	TGTGCCTGCAACACAGGGGGCAACGATGAAGCTTTCTTT
-	-	TRBV19	TRBJ2-7	CASSMAPGLIAYEQYF	TGTGCCAGTAGTATGGCCCCGGGACTGATCGCCTACGAGCAGTACTTC
-	TRBD2	TRBV6-5	TRBJ2-7	CASSGAGTGRYEQYF	TGTGCCAGCAGCGGAGCGGGTACCGGGAGGTACGAGCAGTACTTC
-	-	TRBV3-1/TRBV3-2	TRBJ2-7	CASSLGRGGHEQYF	TGTGCCAGCAGCCTGGGTAGGGGAGGCCACGAGCAGTACTTC
-	-	TRBV28	TRBJ2-2	CASSGVPGLTTTGELFF	TGTGCCAGCAGTGGAGTACCGGGACTCACCACCACCGGGGAGCTGTTTTTT
few	TRBD1	TRBV9	TRBJ2-7	CASSVGGGDYEQYF	TGTGCCAGCAGCGTAGGAGGGGGCGACTACGAGCAGTACTTC
-	-	TRBV5-6	TRBJ1-1	CASSWGRTEAFF	TGTGCCAGCAGCTGGGGGCGCACTGAAGCTTTCTTT
-	TRBD1	TRBV27	TRBJ2-1	CASTPFLTGGRNEQFF	TGTGCCAGCACCCCGTTTTTGACAGGGGGCCGCAATGAGCAGTTCTTC
-	TRBD1	TRBV24-1	TRBJ2-2	CATSDLRQGRNGELFF	TGTGCCACCAGTGATTTGAGACAGGGGCGGAACGGGGAGCTGTTTTTT
-	-	TRBV6-6	TRBJ1-4	CASSPRAGNEKLFF	TGTGCCAGCAGCCCCCGGGCGGGGAATGAAAAACTGTTTTTT
-	TRBD1	TRBV18	TRBJ1-5	CASSLTGDPNQPQHF	TGTGCCAGCTCACTCACAGGGGATCCCAATCAGCCCCAGCATTTT
-	-	TRBV6-5	TRBJ2-7	CASSGTDLYEQYF	TGTGCCAGTTCCGGGACTGATCTTTACGAGCAGTACTTC
-	-	TRBV19	TRBJ1-5	CASSIRGRGSNQPQHF	TGTGCCAGTAGTATCCGAGGAAGAGGGAGCAATCAGCCCCAGCATTTT
-	-	TRBV5-4	TRBJ1-1	CASSFGSGLGTEAFF	TGTGCCAGCAGCTTCGGTTCAGGGCTGGGCACTGAAGCTTTCTTT
-	-	TRBV5-1	TRBJ2-2	CASSLEASRGTGELFF	TGCGCCAGCAGCTTGGAGGCTAGTCGTGGCACCGGGGAGCTGTTTTTT
-	-	TRBV4-2	TRBJ2-3	CASSQLVGGEDTQYF	TGTGCCAGCAGCCAACTAGTAGGGGGAGAGGATACGCAGTATTTT